The following is a T cell receptor (beta chain) sequence with its context. This sample is drawn from a study of blood T cell repertoires in COVID-19. Background on the study: COVID-19 samples from acute and convalescent phases originated in the United States, Italy and Spain. Sample material is recorded as cDNA or gDNA derived from T cells, B-cell-depleted T cells, or PBMCs.

In the source study's methods: Using reference gene primer amplification, nucleated cell counts were estimated. Method: immunoSEQ multiplex PCR; TCRdb's copy keeps in-frame clones and lacks some. V and J calls and clone size follow that table, whereas D and trimming were derived from the DNA. The table lists about 95,000 clones, roughly 80% of them singletons. The ends were cut back, 4 bases at V and 3 bases at J, with 14 bases in the middle. The germline CDR1 and CDR2 sequences are SGDLS and YYNGEE. This CDR3 spans 15 amino acids. This clonotype originated in an elderly man with active or convalescent COVID-19. This chain uses TRBV9 with TRBJ2-1, with D possibly TRBD2 on 6 matching bases. Sequenced sample: peripheral blood. CDR3 protein: CASSHGGVSYNEQFF. The CDR3 nucleotides read TGTGCCAGCAGCCACGGCGGGGTGAGCTACAATGAGCAGTTCTTC.